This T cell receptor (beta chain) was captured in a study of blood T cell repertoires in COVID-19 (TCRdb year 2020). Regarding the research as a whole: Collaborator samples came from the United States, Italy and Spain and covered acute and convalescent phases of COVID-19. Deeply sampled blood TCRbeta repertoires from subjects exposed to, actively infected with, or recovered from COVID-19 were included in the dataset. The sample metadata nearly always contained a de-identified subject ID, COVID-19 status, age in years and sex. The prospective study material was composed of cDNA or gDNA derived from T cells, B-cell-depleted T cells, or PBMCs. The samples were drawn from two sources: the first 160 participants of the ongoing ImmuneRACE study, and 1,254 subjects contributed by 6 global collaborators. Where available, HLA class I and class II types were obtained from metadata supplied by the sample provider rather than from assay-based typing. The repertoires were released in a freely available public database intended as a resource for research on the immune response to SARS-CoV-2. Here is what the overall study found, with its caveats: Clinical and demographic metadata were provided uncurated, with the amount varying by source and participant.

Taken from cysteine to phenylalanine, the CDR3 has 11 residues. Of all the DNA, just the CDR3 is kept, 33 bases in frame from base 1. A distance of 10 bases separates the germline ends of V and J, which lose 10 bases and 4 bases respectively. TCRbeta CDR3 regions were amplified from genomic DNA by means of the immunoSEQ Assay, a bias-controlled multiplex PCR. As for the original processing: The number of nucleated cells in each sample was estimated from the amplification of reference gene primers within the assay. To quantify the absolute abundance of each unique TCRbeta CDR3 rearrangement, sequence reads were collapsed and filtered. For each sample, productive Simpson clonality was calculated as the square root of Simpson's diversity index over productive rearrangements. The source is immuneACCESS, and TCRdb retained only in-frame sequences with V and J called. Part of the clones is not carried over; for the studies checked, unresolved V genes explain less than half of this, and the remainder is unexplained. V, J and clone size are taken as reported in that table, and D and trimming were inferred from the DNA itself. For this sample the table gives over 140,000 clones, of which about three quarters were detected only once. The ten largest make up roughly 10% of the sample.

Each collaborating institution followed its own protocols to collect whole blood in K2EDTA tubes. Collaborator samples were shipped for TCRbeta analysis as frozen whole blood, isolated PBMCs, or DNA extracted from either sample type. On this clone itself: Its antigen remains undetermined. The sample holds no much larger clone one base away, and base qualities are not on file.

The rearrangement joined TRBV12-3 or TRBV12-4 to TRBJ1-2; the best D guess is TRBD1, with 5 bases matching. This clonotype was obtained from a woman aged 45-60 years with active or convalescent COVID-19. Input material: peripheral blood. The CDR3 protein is CATGEGYGYTF. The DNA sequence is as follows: TGTGCCACGGGGGAGGGCTATGGCTACACCTTC.